This T cell receptor beta chain was found in a study of control samples from healthy donors and cancer patients. The table came from immunoSEQ multiplex PCR; TCRdb's copy has only in-frame clones and leaves some out. The repertoire holds over 100,000 clones, with 92% as singletons. The germline V and J ends were trimmed by 8 bases and 5 bases, with 16 bases remaining between them. In germline, CDR1 is MNHEY, CDR2 SMNVEV (reference sequence). The CDR3 runs to 13 residues. Sequenced: blood. The gene calls are TRBV27 and TRBJ2-7; D is tentatively TRBD1 or TRBD2 (5 bases each). The clonotype was recovered from a woman aged 50 to 65 in good health. The CDR3 bases are TGTGCCAGCGCGCCCTGGGTGGGGGACGAGCAGTACTTC. Protein product: CASAPWVGDEQYF.